Given below is one T cell receptor (beta chain) in context. Its antigen is not known. Germline V gives CDR1 SQVTM, CDR2 ANQGSEA. This CDR3 contains 10 residues. Trimming pared 4 bases from V and 5 bases from J, leaving 3 bases between. TCRdb called the 5' RACE reads again in MiXCR, with one record for every CDR3 protein. Here the sample spans 900 to 1,000 distinct CDR3 sequences, about 15% being singletons. These data come from a study of spatial heterogeneity in lung cancer. The study's findings and limits: Counts that tracked tumor mutation counts were those of expanded intratumoral alpha and beta TCRs.

Specified time point: sample taken at primary tumor resection. The V and J genes are TRBV29-1 and TRBJ2-1; D call uncertain. This material consisted of lung tumor tissue, taken at surgery. The source is a female donor with early-stage non-small cell lung cancer. CDR3 coding DNA: TGCAGCGTTGCTGACAATGAGCAGTTCTTC. This codes for CSVADNEQFF.